This TCR beta chain was obtained from a study of chemoradiotherapy in HPV16-positive cancers. Whole-study context: Candidate HPV-specific clones and shared TCR motifs came from two HPV16-positive patients.

TCRdb keeps only in-frame clones here, not all; method: immunoSEQ multiplex PCR. The sample has roughly 32,000 clones; roughly nine tenths are singletons. Germline V gives CDR1 MRHNA, CDR2 SNTAGT. The CDR3 loop spans 15 amino acids. V lost 1 base to trimming and J lost 7 bases; unmatched junction nucleotides: 7. Points from the study as a whole: Candidate HPV-specific clones and E7-related TCR motifs grew in tumor during treatment.

Points on this clone: Its antigen is unknown.

The sequencing here drew on blood, taken from a patient who underwent chemoradiotherapy. The TCR originated in a human donor with HPV-associated anogenital cancer. V and J are TRBV6-4 and TRBJ2-1, with TRBD1 matching over 7 bases. The CDR3 loop is CASSDFDRARNEQFF. Here the CDR3 DNA reads TGTGCCAGCAGTGACTTCGACAGGGCAAGAAATGAGCAGTTCTTC.